These 13 T cell receptor beta chains share one sample of origin, sequenced in a study of blood T cell repertoires in COVID-19. Data came from immunoSEQ multiplex PCR; TCRdb stores just in-frame clones and leaves some out. Among roughly 160,000 clones listed, 88% were seen once. The sequenced sample was peripheral blood. The receptors derive from a man between 60 and 75 years old with acute or convalescent COVID-19.

V usage is TRBV7-3 and J usage is TRBJ1-6; 7 bases align to TRBD1. The CDR3 length is 15 residues. V dropped 2 bases and J dropped 9; count of bases not matched to a gene: 7. CDR1 is SGHTA, CDR2 FQGTGA, per germline. The CDR3 is CASSLDNRGGSPLHF. CDR3 coding DNA: TGTGCCAGCAGCTTAGACAACAGGGGAGGTTCACCCCTCCACTTT.

This clone was recorded once. The gene calls are TRBV6-5 and TRBJ2-1; D perhaps matches TRBD2 (7 bases). The CDR3 is 15 amino acids. V gave up 6 bases and J gave up 3 bases, with 15 bases separating them. The germline CDR1 and CDR2 sequences are MNHEY and SVGAGI. The CDR3 reads CASSSGRGFYNEQFF. The CDR3 region has the DNA TGTGCCAGCAGCTCGGGGAGGGGGTTCTACAATGAGCAGTTCTTC.

The chain links TRBV30 to TRBJ2-2, with TRBD2 matching over 7 bases. The length of the CDR3 is 16 residues. Germline CDR1 is GTSNPN and CDR2 is SVGIG (reference sequence). V dropped 3 bases and J dropped 2; count of bases not matched to a gene: 9. The CDR3 is CAWSPLRGGNTGELFF. CDR3 in DNA: TGTGCCTGGAGCCCCCTTCGCGGGGGAAACACCGGGGAGCTGTTTTTT. Looking up the rest from reference TRBV30 and TRBJ2-2 gives the full variable domain: SQTIHQWPATLVQPVGSPLSLECTVEGTSNPNLYWYRQAAGRGLQLLFYSVGIGQISSEVPQNLSASRPQDRQFILSSKKLLLSDSGFYLCAWSPLRGGNTGELFFGEGSRLTVL.

This chain uses TRBV10-3 with TRBJ1-1, with TRBD1 matching over 10 bases. After removal of 1 base from V and 3 bases from J, the junction contained 2 bases not matched to a gene. Looked up from germline, CDR1 is ENHRY and CDR2 is SYGVKD. The CDR3 has 15 residues. CDR3 amino acids: CAISEYGTGDTEAFF. The CDR3 DNA reads TGTGCCATCAGTGAGTATGGGACAGGGGACACTGAAGCTTTCTTT.

This clone turned up a few times. The gene calls are TRBV5-1 and TRBJ1-6; 9 bases are shared with TRBD1. After removal of 2 bases from V and 3 bases from J, the junction contained 3 bases not matched to a gene. Germline CDR1 and CDR2: SGHRS and YFSETQ. The length of the CDR3 is 16 residues. The CDR3 bases are TGCGCCAGCAGCTTTAAGACAGGGGGCTATAATTCACCCCTCCACTTT. Encoded protein: CASSFKTGGYNSPLHF.

The chain combines TRBV7-9 with TRBJ2-7; no reliable D call. Germline CDR1 is SEHNR and CDR2 is FQNEAQ (reference sequence). V was clipped by 1 base and J by 3 bases, with 7 bases between them. This CDR3 has 13 amino acids. The CDR3 sequence: CASSLEADYEQYV. CDR3 nucleotide sequence: TGTGCCAGCAGCTTAGAGGCGGACTACGAGCAGTACGTC.

The chain couples TRBV30 to TRBJ1-2, with a possible D match to TRBD1 (5 bases). Germline V CDR1 and CDR2: GTSNPN, SVGIG (reference sequence). The CDR3 loop spans 15 amino acids. The V and J ends lost 3 bases and 1 base respectively, with 15 bases between them. The CDR3 is CAWSADRLINYGYTF. As DNA, the CDR3 is TGTGCCTGGAGCGCTGACAGACTTATTAACTATGGCTACACCTTC.

This clone was detected once. The chain uses TRBV7-2 and TRBJ2-1; 8 nucleotides align to TRBD1. The CDR3 is 16 amino acids. Germline V gene data show CDR1 as SGHTA and CDR2 as FQGNSA. Trimming cost V 5 bases and J 0 bases; bases outside gene matches: 6. The DNA of the CDR3 is TGTGCCAGCAGCAACCGACAGGGGCCCTCCTACAATGAGCAGTTCTTC. It is translated as CASSNRQGPSYNEQFF.

This clone was counted once. This chain uses TRBV11-3 with TRBJ2-5; the D is unclear. The V gene's germline CDR1 is SGHNT and CDR2 YENEEA. With 2 bases removed from V and 1 base from J, the gap between germline ends came to 8 bases. This CDR3 is 14 amino acids long. The CDR3 reads CASSLSSLQETQYF. The CDR3 bases are TGTGCCAGCAGCTTAAGTTCACTCCAAGAGACCCAGTACTTC.

This clone was detected only a few times. In the same sample, other DNA sequences code for this CDR3. This chain joins TRBV5-1 and TRBJ2-5, with TRBD2 matching 11 bases. Germline V gene data show CDR1 as SGHRS and CDR2 as YFSETQ. Losses at the gene ends were 5 bases for V and 5 bases for J; bases not matched to a gene: 8. There are 15 residues in the CDR3. The CDR3 loop reads CASSFSGGARETQYF. DNA for the CDR3: TGCGCCAGCAGTTTTAGCGGGGGGGCTCGCGAGACCCAGTACTTC.

The V and J genes are TRBV27 and TRBJ1-5; the match to TRBD1 covers 8 bases. The junction had 7 bases not matched to a gene; V was cut back by 5 bases and J by 7 bases. Germline V gene lookup returns CDR1 MNHEY and CDR2 SMNVEV (reference sequence). The CDR3 totals 14 residues. CDR3 sequence reads: CASSPRQGYQPQHF. The DNA for the CDR3 is TGTGCCAGCAGTCCTCGACAGGGGTACCAGCCCCAGCATTTT.

This clone was detected only a few times. This rearrangement joins TRBV27 to TRBJ1-3; 9 bases match TRBD1. In germline, CDR1 is MNHEY, CDR2 SMNVEV (reference sequence). CDR3 size: 15 residues. V was pared by 3 bases and J by 0 bases, with 0 bases of the junction left unmatched. CDR3 amino acids: CASSLTGGSGNTIYF. The CDR3 bases are TGTGCCAGCAGTTTGACAGGGGGCTCTGGAAACACCATATATTTT.

V gene TRBV7-9 combines with J gene TRBJ2-3; 10 bases align to TRBD1. The CDR3 consists of 15 residues. The ends lost 3 bases at V and 2 bases at J; junction bases unmatched: 2. Per the germline V gene, CDR1 is SEHNR and CDR2 is FQNEAQ (reference sequence). CDR3 DNA sequence: TGTGCCAGCAGCTTTGGGACAGGGGACACAGATACGCAGTATTTT. It yields the protein CASSFGTGDTDTQYF.